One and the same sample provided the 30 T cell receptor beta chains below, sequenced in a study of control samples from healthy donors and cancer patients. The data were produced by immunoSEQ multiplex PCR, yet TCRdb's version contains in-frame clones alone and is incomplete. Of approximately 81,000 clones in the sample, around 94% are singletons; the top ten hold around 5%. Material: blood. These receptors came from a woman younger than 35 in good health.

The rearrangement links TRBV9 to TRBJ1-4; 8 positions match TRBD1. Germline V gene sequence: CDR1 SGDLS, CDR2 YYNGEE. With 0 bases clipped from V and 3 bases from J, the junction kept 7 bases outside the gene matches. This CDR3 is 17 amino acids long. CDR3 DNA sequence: TGTGCCAGCAGCGTAGCTCAAGACAGGGGCCCTAATGAAAAACTGTTTTTT. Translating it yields CASSVAQDRGPNEKLFF.

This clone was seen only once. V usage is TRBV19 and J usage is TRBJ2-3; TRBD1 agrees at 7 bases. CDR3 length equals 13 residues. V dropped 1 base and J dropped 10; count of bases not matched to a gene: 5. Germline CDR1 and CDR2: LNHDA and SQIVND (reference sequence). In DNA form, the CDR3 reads TGTGCCAGTAGTATAGGTCTGGGACAGCCGCAGTATTTT. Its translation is CASSIGLGQPQYF.

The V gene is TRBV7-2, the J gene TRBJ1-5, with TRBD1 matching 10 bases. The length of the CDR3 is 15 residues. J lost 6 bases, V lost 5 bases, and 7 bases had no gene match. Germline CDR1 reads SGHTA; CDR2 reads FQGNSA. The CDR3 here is CASSHSRQGAQPQHF. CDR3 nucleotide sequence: TGTGCCAGCAGCCATTCACGACAGGGGGCTCAGCCCCAGCATTTT.

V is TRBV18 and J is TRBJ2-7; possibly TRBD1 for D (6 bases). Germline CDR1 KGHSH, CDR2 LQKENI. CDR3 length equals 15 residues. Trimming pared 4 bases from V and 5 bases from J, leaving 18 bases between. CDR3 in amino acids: CASSHSIDRSDEQYF. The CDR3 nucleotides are TGTGCCAGCTCACACTCGATCGACAGGTCCGACGAGCAGTACTTC.

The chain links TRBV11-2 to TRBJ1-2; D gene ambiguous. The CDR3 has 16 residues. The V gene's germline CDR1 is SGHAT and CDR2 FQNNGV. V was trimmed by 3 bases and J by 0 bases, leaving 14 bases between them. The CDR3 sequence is CASSFVGSQANYGYTF. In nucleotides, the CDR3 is TGTGCCAGCAGCTTTGTGGGGAGTCAAGCTAACTATGGCTACACCTTC.

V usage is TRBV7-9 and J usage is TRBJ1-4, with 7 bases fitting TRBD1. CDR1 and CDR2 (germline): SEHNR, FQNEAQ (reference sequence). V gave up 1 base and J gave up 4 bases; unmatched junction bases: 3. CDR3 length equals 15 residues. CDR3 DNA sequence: TGTGCCAGCAGCTTAGTCGGGACAGTTAATGAAAAACTGTTTTTT. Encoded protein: CASSLVGTVNEKLFF.

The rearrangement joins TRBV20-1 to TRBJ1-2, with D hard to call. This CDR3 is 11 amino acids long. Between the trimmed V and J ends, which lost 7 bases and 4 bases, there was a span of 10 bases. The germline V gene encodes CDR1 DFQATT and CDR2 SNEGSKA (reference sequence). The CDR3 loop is CSGESPYGYTF. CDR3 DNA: TGCAGTGGTGAGAGTCCCTATGGCTACACCTTC.

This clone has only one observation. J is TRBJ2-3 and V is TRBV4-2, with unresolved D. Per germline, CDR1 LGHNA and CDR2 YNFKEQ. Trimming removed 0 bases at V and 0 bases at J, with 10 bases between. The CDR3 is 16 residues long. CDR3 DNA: TGTGCCAGCAGCCAAGATTGGGGAACTAGCACAGATACGCAGTATTTT. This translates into CASSQDWGTSTDTQYF.

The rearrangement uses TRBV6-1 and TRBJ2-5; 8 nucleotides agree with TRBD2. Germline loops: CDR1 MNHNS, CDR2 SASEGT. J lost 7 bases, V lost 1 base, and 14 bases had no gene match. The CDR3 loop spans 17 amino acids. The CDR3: CASSEGSPGLDRLTQYF. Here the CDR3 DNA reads TGTGCCAGCAGTGAAGGCTCCCCGGGACTAGATCGTTTGACCCAGTACTTC.

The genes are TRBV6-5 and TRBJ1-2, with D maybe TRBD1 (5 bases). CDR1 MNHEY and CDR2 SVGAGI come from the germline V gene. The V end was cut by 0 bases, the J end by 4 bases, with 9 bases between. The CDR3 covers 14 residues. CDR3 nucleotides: TGTGCCAGCAGTTACTCGGGGGTGTCCTATGGCTACACCTTC. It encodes CASSYSGVSYGYTF.

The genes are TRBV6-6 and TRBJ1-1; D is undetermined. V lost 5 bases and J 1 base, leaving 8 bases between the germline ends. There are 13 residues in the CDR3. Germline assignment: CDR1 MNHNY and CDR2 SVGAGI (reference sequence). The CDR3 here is CASSPPKNTEAFF. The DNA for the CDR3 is TGTGCCAGCAGTCCTCCAAAGAACACTGAAGCTTTCTTT.

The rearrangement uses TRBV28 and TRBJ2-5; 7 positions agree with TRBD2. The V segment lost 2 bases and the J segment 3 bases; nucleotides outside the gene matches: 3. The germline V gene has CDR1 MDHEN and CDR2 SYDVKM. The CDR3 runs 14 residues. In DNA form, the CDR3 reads TGTGCCAGCAGTTTAGGGGGGGGAGAAGAGACCCAGTACTTC. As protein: CASSLGGGEETQYF.

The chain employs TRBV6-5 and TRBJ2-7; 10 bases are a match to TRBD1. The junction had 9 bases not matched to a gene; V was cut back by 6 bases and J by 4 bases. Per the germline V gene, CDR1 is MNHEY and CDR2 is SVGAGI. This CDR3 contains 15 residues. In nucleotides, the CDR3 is TGTGCCAGCAGCTTGGGACAGGGGAATTTATACGAGCAGTACTTC. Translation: CASSLGQGNLYEQYF.

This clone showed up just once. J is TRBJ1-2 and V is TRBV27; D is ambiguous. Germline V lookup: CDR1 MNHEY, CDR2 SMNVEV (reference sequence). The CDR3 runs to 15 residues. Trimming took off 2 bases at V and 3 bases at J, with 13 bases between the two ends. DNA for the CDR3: TGTGCCAGCAGTTTAAGCGGCTTGGCTTACTATGGCTACACCTTC. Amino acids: CASSLSGLAYYGYTF.

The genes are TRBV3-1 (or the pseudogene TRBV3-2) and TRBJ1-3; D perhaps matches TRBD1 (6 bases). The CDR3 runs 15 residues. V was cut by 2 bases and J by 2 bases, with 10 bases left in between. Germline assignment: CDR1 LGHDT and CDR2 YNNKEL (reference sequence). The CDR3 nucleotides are TGTGCCAGCAGCCAAAGAGGGACACCTGGAAACACCATATATTTT. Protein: CASSQRGTPGNTIYF.

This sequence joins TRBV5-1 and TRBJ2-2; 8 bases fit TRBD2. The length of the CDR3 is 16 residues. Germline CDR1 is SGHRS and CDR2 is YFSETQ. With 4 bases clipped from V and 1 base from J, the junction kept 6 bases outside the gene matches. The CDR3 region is CASSPGTSGNTGELFF. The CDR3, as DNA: TGCGCCAGCAGCCCGGGGACTAGTGGGAACACCGGGGAGCTGTTTTTT.

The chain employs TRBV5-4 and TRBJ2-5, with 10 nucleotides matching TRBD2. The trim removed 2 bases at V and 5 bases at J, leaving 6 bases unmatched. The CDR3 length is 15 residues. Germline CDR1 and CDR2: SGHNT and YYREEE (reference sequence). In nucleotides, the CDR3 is TGTGCCAGCAGCTTTGGGCCTAGCGGGGGCGAGACCCAGTACTTC. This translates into CASSFGPSGGETQYF.

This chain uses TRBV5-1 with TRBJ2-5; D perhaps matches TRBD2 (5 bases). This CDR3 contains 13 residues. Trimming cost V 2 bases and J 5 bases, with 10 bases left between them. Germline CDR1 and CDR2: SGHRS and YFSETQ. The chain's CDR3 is CASSFIRRETQYF. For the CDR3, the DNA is TGCGCCAGCAGCTTTATAAGGAGGGAGACCCAGTACTTC.

The CDR3 nucleotides are TGTGCCAGCAGCCACCCGGGACTAGGTACAGATACGCAGTATTTT. This encodes CASSHPGLGTDTQYF. The V call is TRBV3-1 (or the pseudogene TRBV3-2), the J call TRBJ2-3; 8 nucleotides match TRBD2. The ends lost 3 bases at V and 3 bases at J; junction bases unmatched: 5. The CDR3 runs to 15 residues. Germline CDR1 LGHDT, CDR2 YNNKEL (reference sequence).

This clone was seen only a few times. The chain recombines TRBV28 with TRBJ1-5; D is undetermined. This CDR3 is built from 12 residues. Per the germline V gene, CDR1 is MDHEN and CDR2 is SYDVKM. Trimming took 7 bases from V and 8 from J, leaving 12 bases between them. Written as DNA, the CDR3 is TGTGCCAGCATTTCCTCCGTGGAGCCCCAGCATTTT. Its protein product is CASISSVEPQHF.

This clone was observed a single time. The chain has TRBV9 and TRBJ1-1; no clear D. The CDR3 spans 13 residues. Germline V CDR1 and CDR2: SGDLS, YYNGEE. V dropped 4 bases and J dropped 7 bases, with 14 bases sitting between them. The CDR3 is CASSPTHGREAFF. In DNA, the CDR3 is TGTGCCAGCAGCCCCACCCACGGACGTGAAGCTTTCTTT.

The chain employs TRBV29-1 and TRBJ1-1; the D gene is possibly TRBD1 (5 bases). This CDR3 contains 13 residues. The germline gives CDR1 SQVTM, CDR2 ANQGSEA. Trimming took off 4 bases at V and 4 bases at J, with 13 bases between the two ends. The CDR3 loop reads CSVGDRALTEAFF. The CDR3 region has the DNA TGCAGCGTTGGAGACAGAGCGCTCACTGAAGCTTTCTTT.

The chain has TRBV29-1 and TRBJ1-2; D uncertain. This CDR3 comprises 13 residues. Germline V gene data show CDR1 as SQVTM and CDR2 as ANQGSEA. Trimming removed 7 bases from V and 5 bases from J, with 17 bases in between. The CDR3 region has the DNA TGCAGCGACAGCCCAAGTTTTGGGTATGGCTACACCTTC. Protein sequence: CSDSPSFGYGYTF.

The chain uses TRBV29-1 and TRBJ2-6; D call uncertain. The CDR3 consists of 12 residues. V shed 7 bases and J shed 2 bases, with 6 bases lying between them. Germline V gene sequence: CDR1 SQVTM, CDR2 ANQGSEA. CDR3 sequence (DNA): TGCAGCGGGTATACTGGGGCCAACGTCCTGACTTTC. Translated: CSGYTGANVLTF.

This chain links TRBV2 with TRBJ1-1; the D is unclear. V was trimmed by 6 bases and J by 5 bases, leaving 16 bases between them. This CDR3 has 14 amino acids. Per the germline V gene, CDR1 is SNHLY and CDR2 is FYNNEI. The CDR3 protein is CASSPPPGWTEAFF. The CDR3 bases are TGTGCCAGCAGCCCTCCGCCGGGGTGGACTGAAGCTTTCTTT.

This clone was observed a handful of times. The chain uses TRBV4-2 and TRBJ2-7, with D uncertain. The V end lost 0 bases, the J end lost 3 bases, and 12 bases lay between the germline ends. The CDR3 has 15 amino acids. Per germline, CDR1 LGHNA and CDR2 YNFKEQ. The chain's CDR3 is CASSQDGSPSYEQYF. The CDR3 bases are TGTGCCAGCAGCCAAGACGGTAGCCCCAGCTACGAGCAGTACTTC.

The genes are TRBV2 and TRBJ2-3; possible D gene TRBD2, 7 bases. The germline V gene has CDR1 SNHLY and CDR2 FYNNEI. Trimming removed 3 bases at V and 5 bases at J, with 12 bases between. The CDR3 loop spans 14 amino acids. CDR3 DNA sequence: TGTGCCAGCAGTGAGCGGAGGGGGGGAGATACGCAGTATTTT. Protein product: CASSERRGGDTQYF.

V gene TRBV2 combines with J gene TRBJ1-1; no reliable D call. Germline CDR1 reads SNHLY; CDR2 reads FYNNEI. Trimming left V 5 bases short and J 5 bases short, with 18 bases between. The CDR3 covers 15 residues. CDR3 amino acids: CASSTARASQTEAFF. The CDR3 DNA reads TGTGCCAGCAGTACAGCTAGGGCCAGTCAAACTGAAGCTTTCTTT. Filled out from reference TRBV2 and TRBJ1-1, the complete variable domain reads EPEVTQTPSHQVTQMGQEVILRCVPISNHLYFYWYRQILGQKVEFLVSFYNNEISEKSEIFDDQFSVERPDGSNFTLKIRSTKLEDSAMYFCASSTARASQTEAFFGQGTRLTVV.

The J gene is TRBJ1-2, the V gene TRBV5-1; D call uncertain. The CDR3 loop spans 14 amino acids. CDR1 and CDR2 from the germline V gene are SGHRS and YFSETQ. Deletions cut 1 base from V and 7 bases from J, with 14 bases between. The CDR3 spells CASSLQDGMSGYTF. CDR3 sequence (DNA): TGCGCCAGCAGCTTGCAAGACGGGATGAGTGGCTACACCTTC.

The CDR3 sequence: CASSNRGPYEQYF. Here the CDR3 DNA reads TGTGCCAGCAGCAACAGGGGGCCCTACGAGCAGTACTTC. The rearrangement links TRBV2 to TRBJ2-7; 9 bases are a match to TRBD1. Germline V gene sequence: CDR1 SNHLY, CDR2 FYNNEI. Trimming at V came to 6 bases and at J to 2 bases, leaving 2 bases not matched to a gene. The CDR3 covers 13 residues. Together with reference TRBV2 and TRBJ2-7, the CDR3 gives the full variable domain: EPEVTQTPSHQVTQMGQEVILRCVPISNHLYFYWYRQILGQKVEFLVSFYNNEISEKSEIFDDQFSVERPDGSNFTLKIRSTKLEDSAMYFCASSNRGPYEQYFGPGTRLTVT.